This T cell receptor (beta chain) was retrieved from a study of blood T cell repertoires in COVID-19. Turning to the study itself: Sources were T cells, B-cell-depleted T cells, or PBMCs; the material itself was cDNA or gDNA.

Data came from immunoSEQ multiplex PCR; TCRdb stores just in-frame clones and leaves some out. The data contain around 97,000 clones, roughly 79% of them singletons. The receptor's source is a man in his 70s with acute or convalescent COVID-19. The sequenced sample consisted of peripheral blood.

CDR3 residues: CASSLGLTELFF. The CDR3 DNA sequence: TGTGCCAGCAGCTTGGGACTGACGGAACTGTTTTTT. This chain links TRBV7-2 with TRBJ1-4; a weak D match, TRBD1 (5 bases). Between the trimmed V and J ends, which lost 3 bases and 12 bases, there was a span of 11 bases. The germline CDR1 and CDR2 sequences are SGHTA and FQGNSA. The CDR3 is 12 residues long.